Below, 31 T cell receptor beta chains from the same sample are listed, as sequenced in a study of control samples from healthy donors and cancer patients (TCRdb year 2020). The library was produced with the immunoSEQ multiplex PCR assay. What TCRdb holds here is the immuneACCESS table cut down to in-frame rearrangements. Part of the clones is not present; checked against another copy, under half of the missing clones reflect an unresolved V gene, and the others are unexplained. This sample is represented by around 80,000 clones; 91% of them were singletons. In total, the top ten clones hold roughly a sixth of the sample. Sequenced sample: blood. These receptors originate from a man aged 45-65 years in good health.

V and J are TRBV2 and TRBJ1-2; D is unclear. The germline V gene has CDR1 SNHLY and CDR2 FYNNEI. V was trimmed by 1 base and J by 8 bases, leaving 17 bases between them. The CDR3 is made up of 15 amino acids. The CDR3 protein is CASSEGVFLSWGYTF. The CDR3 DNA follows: TGTGCCAGCAGTGAAGGGGTGTTTCTTTCCTGGGGCTACACCTTC.

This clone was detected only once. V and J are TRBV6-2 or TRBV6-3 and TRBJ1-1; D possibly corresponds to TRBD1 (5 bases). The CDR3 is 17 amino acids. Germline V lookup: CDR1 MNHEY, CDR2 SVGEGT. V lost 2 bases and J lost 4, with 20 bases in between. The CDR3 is CASSYRLRGLGTTEAFF. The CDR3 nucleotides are TGTGCCAGCAGTTACCGCCTGCGGGGCCTTGGGACCACTGAAGCTTTCTTT.

CDR3 residues: CASRSGMSEEPQHF. In DNA form, the CDR3 reads TGTGCCAGCAGGTCTGGGATGTCGGAAGAACCCCAGCATTTT. The chain links TRBV6-1 to TRBJ1-5, with D unclear. The CDR3 totals 14 residues. In germline, CDR1 is MNHNS, CDR2 SASEGT. V lost 6 bases and J lost 10, with 19 bases in between.

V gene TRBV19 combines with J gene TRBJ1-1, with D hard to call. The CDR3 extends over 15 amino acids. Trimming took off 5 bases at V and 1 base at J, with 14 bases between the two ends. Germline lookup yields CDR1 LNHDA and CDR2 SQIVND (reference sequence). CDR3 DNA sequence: TGTGCCAGTAGTCCCCGAGGGATTCGGAACACTGAAGCTTTCTTT. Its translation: CASSPRGIRNTEAFF.

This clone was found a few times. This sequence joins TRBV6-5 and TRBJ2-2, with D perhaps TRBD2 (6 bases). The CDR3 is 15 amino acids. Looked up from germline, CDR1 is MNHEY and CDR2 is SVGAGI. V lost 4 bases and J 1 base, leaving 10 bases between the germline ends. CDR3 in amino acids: CASSSGRRNTGELFF. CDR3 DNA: TGTGCCAGCAGTTCGGGGAGGAGGAACACCGGGGAGCTGTTTTTT.

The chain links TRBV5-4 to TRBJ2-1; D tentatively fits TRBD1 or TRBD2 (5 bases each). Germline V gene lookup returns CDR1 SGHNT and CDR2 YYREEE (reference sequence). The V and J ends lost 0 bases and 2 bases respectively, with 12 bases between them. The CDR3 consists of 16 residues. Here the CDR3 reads CASSLGGANTYNEQFF. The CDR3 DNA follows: TGTGCCAGCAGCTTGGGAGGGGCTAACACCTACAATGAGCAGTTCTTC.

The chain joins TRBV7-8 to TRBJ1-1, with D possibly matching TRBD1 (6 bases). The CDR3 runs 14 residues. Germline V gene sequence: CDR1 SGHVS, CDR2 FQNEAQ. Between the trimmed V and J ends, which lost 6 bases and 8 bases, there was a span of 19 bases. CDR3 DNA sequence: TGTGCCAGCAGTTTTACTCAGGGGCTCGGAGAAGCTTTCTTT. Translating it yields CASSFTQGLGEAFF. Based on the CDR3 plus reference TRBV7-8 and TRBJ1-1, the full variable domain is GAGVSQSPRYKVAKRGQDVALRCDPISGHVSLFWYQQALGQGPEFLTYFQNEAQLDKSGLPSDRFFAERPEGSVSTLKIQRTQQEDSAVYLCASSFTQGLGEAFFGQGTRLTVV.

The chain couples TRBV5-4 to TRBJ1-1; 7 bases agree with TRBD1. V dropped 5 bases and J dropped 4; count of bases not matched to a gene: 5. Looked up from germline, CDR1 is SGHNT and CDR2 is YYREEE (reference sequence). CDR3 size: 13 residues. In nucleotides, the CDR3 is TGTGCCAGCAGACAGGGACAGAGCACTGAAGCTTTCTTT. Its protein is CASRQGQSTEAFF.

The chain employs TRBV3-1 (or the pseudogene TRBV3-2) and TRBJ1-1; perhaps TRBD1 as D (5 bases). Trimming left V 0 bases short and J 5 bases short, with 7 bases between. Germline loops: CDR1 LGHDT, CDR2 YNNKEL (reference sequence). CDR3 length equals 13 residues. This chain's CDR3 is CASSQDGGTEAFF. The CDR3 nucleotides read TGTGCCAGCAGCCAAGATGGGGGAACTGAAGCTTTCTTT.

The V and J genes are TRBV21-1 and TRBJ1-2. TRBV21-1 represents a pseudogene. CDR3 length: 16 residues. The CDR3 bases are TGTGCCAGCAGCAGCCATAGACGGGAAGGTGCGAGTGGCTACACCTTC. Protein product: CASSSHRREGASGYTF.

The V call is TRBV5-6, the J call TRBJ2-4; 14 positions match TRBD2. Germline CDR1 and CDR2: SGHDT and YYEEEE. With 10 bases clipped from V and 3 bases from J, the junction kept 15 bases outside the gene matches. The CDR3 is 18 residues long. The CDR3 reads CALYPGTGTSGGKNIQYF. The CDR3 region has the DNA TGTGCCCTTTATCCAGGGACAGGGACTAGCGGGGGCAAAAACATTCAGTACTTC.

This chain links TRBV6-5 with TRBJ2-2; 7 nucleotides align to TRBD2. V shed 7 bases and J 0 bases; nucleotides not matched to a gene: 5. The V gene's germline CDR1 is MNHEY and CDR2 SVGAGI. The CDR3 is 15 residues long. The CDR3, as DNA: TGTGCCAGCACTTTAGCGGGCCCGAACACCGGGGAGCTGTTTTTT. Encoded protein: CASTLAGPNTGELFF.

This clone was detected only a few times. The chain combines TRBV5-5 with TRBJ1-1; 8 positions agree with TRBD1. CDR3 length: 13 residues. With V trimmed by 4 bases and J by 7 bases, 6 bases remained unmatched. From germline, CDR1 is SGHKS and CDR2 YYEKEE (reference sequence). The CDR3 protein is CASSATGGFEAFF. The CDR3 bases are TGTGCCAGCAGCGCTACAGGGGGATTTGAAGCTTTCTTT.

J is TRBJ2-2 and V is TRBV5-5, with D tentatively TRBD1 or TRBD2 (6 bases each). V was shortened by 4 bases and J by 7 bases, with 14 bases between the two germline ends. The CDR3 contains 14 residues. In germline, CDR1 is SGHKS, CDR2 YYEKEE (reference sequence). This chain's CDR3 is CASSATGGGGELFF. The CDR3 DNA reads TGTGCCAGCAGCGCTACCGGAGGGGGCGGGGAGCTGTTTTTT.

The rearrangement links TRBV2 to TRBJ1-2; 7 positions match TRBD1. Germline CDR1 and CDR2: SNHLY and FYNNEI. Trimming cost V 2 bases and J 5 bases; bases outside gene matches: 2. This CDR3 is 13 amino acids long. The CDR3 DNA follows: TGTGCCAGCAGTGAACAGGGGGAATATGGCTACACCTTC. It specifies CASSEQGEYGYTF.

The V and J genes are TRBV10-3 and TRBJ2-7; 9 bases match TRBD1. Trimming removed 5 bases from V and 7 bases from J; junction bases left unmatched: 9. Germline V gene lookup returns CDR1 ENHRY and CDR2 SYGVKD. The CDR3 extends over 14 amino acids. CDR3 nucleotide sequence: TGTGCCATCAGTCTGGACAGGGGCGCCCTGGAGCAGTACTTC. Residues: CAISLDRGALEQYF.

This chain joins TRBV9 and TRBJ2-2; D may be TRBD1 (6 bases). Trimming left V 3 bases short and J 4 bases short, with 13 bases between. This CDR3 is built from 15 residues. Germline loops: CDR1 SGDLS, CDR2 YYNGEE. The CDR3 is CASSGRTVITGELFF. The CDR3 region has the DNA TGTGCCAGCAGCGGGAGGACAGTGATCACCGGGGAGCTGTTTTTT.

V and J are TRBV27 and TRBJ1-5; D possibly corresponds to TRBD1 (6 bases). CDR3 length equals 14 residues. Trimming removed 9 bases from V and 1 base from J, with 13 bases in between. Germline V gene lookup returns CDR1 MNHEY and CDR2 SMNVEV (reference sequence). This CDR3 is CASKTGHSNQPQHF. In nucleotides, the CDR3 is TGTGCCAGTAAAACAGGGCACAGCAATCAGCCCCAGCATTTT.

This CDR3 is CASDPLGFMNTEAFF. The CDR3 nucleotides read TGTGCCAGCGACCCGTTGGGATTCATGAACACTGAAGCTTTCTTT. The chain combines TRBV6-5 with TRBJ1-1, with unresolved D. Trimming took 8 bases from V and 0 from J, leaving 16 bases between them. CDR3 length: 15 residues. CDR1 is MNHEY and CDR2 is SVGAGI in the germline V gene.

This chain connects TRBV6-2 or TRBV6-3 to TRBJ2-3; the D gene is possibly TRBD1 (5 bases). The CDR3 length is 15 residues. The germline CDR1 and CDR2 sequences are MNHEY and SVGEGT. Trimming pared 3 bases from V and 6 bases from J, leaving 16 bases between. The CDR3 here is CASSYMSGKADTQYF. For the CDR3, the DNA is TGTGCCAGCAGTTATATGTCAGGGAAGGCGGATACGCAGTATTTT.

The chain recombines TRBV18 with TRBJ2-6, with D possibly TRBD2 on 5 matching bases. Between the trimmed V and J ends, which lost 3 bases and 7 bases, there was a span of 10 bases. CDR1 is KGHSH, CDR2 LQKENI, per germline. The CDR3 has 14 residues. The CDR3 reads CASSPIPSANVLTF. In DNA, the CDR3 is TGTGCCAGCTCACCCATCCCTAGCGCCAACGTCCTGACTTTC.

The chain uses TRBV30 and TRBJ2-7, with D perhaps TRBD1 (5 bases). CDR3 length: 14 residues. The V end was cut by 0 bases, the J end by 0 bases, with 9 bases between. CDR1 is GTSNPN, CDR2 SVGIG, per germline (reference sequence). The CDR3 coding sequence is TGTGCCTGGAGTGTAGACAGCGTCTCCTACGAGCAGTACTTC. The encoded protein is CAWSVDSVSYEQYF.

The CDR3 DNA is TGTGCCAGTAGTAGTGACAGGGAAGGCTACACCTTC. It specifies CASSSDREGYTF. This rearrangement joins TRBV19 to TRBJ1-2, with 7 bases identical to TRBD1. J gave up 8 bases and V 4 bases, and 4 bases lay outside the gene matches. The CDR3 extends over 12 amino acids. In germline, CDR1 is LNHDA, CDR2 SQIVND (reference sequence).

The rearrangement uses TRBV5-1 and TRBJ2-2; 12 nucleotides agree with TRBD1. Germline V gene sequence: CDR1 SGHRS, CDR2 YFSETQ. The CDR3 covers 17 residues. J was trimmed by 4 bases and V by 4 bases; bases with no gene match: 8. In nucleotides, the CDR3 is TGCGCCAGCAGCCTCGGGACAGGGGGCCGTATCACCGGGGAGCTGTTTTTT. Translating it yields CASSLGTGGRITGELFF.

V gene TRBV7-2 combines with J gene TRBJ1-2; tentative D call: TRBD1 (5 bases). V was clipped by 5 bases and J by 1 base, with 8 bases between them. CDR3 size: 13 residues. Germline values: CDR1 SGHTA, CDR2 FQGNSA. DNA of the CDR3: TGTGCCAGCAGCCCCGGACATAACTATGGCTACACCTTC. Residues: CASSPGHNYGYTF.

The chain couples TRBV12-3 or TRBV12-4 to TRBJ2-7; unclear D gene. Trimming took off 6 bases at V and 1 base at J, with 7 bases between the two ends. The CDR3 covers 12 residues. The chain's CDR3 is CASRASSYEQYF. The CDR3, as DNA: TGTGCCAGCAGAGCCAGTTCCTACGAGCAGTACTTC.

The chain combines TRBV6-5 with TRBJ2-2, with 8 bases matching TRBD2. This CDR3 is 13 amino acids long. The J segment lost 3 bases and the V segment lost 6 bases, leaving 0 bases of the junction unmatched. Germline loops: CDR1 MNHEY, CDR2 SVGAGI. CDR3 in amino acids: CASSGGDTGELFF. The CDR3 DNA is TGTGCCAGCAGCGGGGGGGACACCGGGGAGCTGTTTTTT.

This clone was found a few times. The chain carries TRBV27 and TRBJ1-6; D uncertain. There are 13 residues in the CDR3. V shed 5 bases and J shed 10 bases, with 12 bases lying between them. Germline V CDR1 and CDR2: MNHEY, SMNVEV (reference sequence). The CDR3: CASSAGLASPLHF. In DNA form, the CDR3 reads TGTGCCAGCAGTGCGGGCCTGGCATCACCCCTCCACTTT.

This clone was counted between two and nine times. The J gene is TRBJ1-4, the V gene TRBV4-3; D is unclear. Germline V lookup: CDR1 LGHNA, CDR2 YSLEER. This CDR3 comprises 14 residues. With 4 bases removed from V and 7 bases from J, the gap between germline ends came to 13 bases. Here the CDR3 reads CASSLSGTSEKLFF. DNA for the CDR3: TGCGCCAGCAGCCTATCAGGTACCAGTGAAAAACTGTTTTTT.

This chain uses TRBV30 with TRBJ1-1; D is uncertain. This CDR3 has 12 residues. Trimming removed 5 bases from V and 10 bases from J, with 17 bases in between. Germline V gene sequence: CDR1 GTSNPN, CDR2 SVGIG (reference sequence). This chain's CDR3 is CAWGIWARGAFF. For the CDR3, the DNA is TGTGCCTGGGGCATCTGGGCCCGCGGAGCTTTCTTT.

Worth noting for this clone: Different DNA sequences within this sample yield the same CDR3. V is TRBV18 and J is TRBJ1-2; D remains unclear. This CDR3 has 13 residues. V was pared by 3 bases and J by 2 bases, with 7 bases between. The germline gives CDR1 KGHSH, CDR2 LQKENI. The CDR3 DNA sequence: TGTGCCAGCTCACCGGGGAGCAACTATGGCTACACCTTC. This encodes CASSPGSNYGYTF.